The 9 T cell receptor beta chains in this list originate from one sample, sequenced in a study of T cells in Graves' hyperthyroidism and ophthalmopathy. TCR beta CDR3 sequences were amplified from RNA transcripts. The HTBI set primed first-round TCR CDR3 RT-PCR. TCRdb fed the multiplex PCR reads into MiXCR, producing one record per CDR3 protein. The sample carries hundreds of thousands of distinct CDR3 sequences, around 19% recorded once. What was sequenced was blood. These receptors were obtained from a man aged 45-60 years with Graves' ophthalmopathy.

This clonotype was counted ten times or more. The chain is built from TRBV29-1 and TRBJ2-1; TRBD1 aligns across 7 bases. Germline V gene sequence: CDR1 SQVTM, CDR2 ANQGSEA. This CDR3 has 12 amino acids. V was pared by 7 bases and J by 4 bases, with 4 bases of the junction left unmatched. In DNA, the CDR3 is TGCAGCGCCCGGGACAGATACAATGAGCAGTTCTTC. This encodes CSARDRYNEQFF.

This clonotype was counted at least ten times. This chain links TRBV27 with TRBJ2-7; TRBD2 matches 12 bases. J gave up 5 bases and V 6 bases, and 5 bases lay outside the gene matches. Germline-derived CDR1 and CDR2 are MNHEY and SMNVEV (reference sequence). The CDR3 runs to 14 residues. CDR3 DNA sequence: TGTGCCAGCAGACCTAGCGGGAGGGCCCACGAGCAGTACTTC. This encodes CASRPSGRAHEQYF.

CDR3 sequence (DNA): TGTGCCAGCAGTTCGGAACTAGCGGGATCCTACGAGCAGTACTTC. Its translation: CASSSELAGSYEQYF. The chain couples TRBV6-1 to TRBJ2-7; TRBD2 matches at 10 bases. Per the germline V gene, CDR1 is MNHNS and CDR2 is SASEGT. The V and J ends lost 5 bases and 1 base, in that order; junction bases with no gene match: 5. The CDR3 sequence is 15 residues long.

This clonotype was detected only a few times. V and J are TRBV20-1 and TRBJ1-5; D may be TRBD1 (5 bases). Trimming removed 0 bases at V and 4 bases at J, with 13 bases between. The CDR3 loop spans 15 amino acids. Germline values: CDR1 DFQATT, CDR2 SNEGSKA (reference sequence). This CDR3 reads CSARDPQGRNQPQHF. CDR3 sequence (DNA): TGCAGTGCTAGAGATCCCCAGGGACGGAATCAGCCCCAGCATTTT.

The chain carries TRBV19 and TRBJ1-3, with D possibly TRBD1 on 5 matching bases. Germline CDR1 is LNHDA and CDR2 is SQIVND (reference sequence). This CDR3 comprises 13 residues. Trimming left V 7 bases short and J 2 bases short, with 9 bases between. CDR3 nucleotides: TGTGCCAGTAACGAGGGACCTGGAAACACCATATATTTT. This gives the protein CASNEGPGNTIYF.

This clonotype was counted between two and nine times. This chain joins TRBV12-3 or TRBV12-4 and TRBJ2-3; D unclear. V was cut by 1 base and J by 6 bases, with 14 bases left in between. This CDR3 comprises 15 residues. CDR3 DNA: TGTGCCAGCAGTTTAGAAGACATTACTTGGGATACGCAGTATTTT. Its translation: CASSLEDITWDTQYF.

This clonotype was detected ten times or more. The rearrangement links TRBV30 to TRBJ1-6; D ambiguous. Germline lookup yields CDR1 GTSNPN and CDR2 SVGIG (reference sequence). The CDR3 consists of 13 residues. The V end lost 1 base, the J end lost 10 bases, and 11 bases lay between the germline ends. CDR3 DNA sequence: TGTGCCTGGAGTGCTCTAGTGGGATCACCCCTCCACTTT. Its protein is CAWSALVGSPLHF.

This clonotype was counted a few times. This sequence joins TRBV28 and TRBJ2-5; 11 nucleotides line up with TRBD1. Trimming removed 2 bases from V and 13 bases from J; junction bases left unmatched: 9. The CDR3 runs to 14 residues. CDR1 is MDHEN and CDR2 is SYDVKM in the germline V gene. The CDR3 sequence: CASSLNPDRGQGYF. CDR3 coding DNA: TGTGCCAGCAGTTTAAACCCGGACAGGGGGCAGGGGTACTTC.

This clonotype was observed at least ten times. V usage is TRBV20-1 and J usage is TRBJ2-7; 7 bases match TRBD2. Germline V gives CDR1 DFQATT, CDR2 SNEGSKA (reference sequence). The J segment lost 2 bases and the V segment lost 2 bases, leaving 3 bases of the junction unmatched. This CDR3 region has 13 residues. CDR3 DNA: TGCAGTGCTAGACTAGCGGCACCCTACGAGCAGTACTTC. It yields the protein CSARLAAPYEQYF.